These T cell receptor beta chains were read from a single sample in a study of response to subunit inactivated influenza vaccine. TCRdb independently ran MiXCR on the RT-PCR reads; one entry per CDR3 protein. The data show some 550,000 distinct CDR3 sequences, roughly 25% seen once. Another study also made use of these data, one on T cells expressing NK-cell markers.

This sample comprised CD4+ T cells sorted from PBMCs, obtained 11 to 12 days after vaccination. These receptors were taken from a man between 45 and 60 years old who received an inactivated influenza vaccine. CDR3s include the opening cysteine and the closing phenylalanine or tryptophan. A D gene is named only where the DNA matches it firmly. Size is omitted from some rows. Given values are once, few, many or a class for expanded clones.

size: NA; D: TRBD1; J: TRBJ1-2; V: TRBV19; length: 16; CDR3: CASSLRDRKEINGYTF; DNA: TGTGCCAGTAGTCTCCGGGACAGGAAGGAAATCAATGGCTACACCTTC
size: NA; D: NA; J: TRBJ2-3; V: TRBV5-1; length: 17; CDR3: CASSAERTGLSTDTQYF; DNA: TGCGCCAGCAGCGCCGAACGCACAGGGCTTAGCACAGATACGCAGTATTTT
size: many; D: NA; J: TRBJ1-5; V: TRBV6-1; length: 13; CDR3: CASSILRQSDQHF; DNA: TGTGCCAGCAGTATCCTCCGACAGTCGGACCAGCATTTT
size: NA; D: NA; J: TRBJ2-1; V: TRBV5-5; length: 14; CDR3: CASSLGTPRSEQFF; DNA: TGTGCCAGCAGCCTCGGGACACCCAGAAGTGAGCAGTTCTTC
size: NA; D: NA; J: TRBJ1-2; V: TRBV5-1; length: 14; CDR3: CASSTGRENYGYTF; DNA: TGCGCCAGCAGCACCGGCAGGGAAAACTATGGCTACACCTTC
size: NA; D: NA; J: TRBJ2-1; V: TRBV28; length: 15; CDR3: CASSRDSTSGNEQFF; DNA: TGTGCCAGCAGTCGGGACTCGACTTCGGGCAATGAGCAGTTCTTC
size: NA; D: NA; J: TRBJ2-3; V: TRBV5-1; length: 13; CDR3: CASSYQVTDTQYF; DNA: TGCGCCAGCAGCTACCAGGTCACAGATACGCAGTATTTT
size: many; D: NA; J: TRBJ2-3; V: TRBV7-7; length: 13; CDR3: CASSLGMSDTQYF; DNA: TGTGCCAGCAGCTTAGGGATGTCAGATACGCAGTATTTT
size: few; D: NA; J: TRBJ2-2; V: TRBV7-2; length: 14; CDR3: CASRLDPNTGELFF; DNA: TGTGCCAGCAGGTTGGACCCTAACACCGGGGAGCTGTTTTTT
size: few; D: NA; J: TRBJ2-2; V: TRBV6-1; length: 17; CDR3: CASRKRDIMKNTGELFF; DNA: TGTGCCAGCAGAAAACGGGACATCATGAAAAACACCGGGGAGCTGTTTTTT
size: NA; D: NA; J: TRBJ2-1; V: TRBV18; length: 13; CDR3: CASSPPGHNEQFF; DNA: TGTGCCAGCTCACCACCGGGCCACAATGAGCAGTTCTTC
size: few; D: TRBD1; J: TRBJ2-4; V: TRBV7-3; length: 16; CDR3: CASSINRGLAKNIQYF; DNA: TGTGCCAGCAGCATTAACAGGGGGCTAGCCAAAAACATTCAGTACTTC
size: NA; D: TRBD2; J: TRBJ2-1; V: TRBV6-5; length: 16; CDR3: CASSSSGADGFYEQFF; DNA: TGTGCCAGCAGTTCAAGCGGGGCAGATGGGTTTTATGAGCAGTTCTTC
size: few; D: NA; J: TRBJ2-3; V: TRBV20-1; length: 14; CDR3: CSARKSGRTDTQYF; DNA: TGCAGTGCTAGAAAAAGCGGACGCACAGATACGCAGTATTTT
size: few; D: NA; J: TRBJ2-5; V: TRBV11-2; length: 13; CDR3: CASGVGTQETQYF; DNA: TGTGCCAGCGGGGTGGGAACCCAAGAGACCCAGTACTTC
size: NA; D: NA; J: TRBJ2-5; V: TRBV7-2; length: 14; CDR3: CASSLMGVQETQYF; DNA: TGTGCCAGCAGCTTAATGGGGGTCCAAGAGACCCAGTACTTC
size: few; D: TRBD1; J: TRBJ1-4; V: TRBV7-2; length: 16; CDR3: CASSLDPRQGGEKLFF; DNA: TGTGCCAGCAGCTTAGATCCGAGACAGGGAGGTGAAAAACTGTTTTTT
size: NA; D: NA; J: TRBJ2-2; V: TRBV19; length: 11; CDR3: CASSIGRGLFF; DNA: TGTGCCAGTAGTATAGGAAGGGGGCTGTTTTTT
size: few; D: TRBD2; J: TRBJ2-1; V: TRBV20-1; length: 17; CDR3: CSASGHLGGGALSEQFF; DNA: TGCAGTGCTAGCGGTCACTTGGGCGGGGGGGCCCTTAGTGAGCAGTTCTTC
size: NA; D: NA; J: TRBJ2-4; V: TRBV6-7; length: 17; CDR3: CASSYESQGRAKNIQYF; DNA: TGTGCCAGCAGTTACGAATCACAGGGTCGGGCCAAAAACATTCAGTACTTC
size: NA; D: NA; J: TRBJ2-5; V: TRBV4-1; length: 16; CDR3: CASSQDWGGQRETQYF; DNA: TGCGCCAGCAGCCAAGATTGGGGGGGGCAGAGGGAGACCCAGTACTTC
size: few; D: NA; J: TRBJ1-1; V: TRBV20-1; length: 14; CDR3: CSARAGHGNTEAFF; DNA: TGCAGTGCTAGAGCGGGACACGGGAACACTGAAGCTTTCTTT
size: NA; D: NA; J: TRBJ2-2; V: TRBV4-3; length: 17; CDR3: CASSQDVSGRPTGELFF; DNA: TGCGCCAGCAGCCAAGATGTATCAGGCCGTCCCACCGGGGAGCTGTTTTTT
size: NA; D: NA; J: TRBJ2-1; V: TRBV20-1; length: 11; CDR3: CSASQGDSLIF; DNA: TGCAGTGCTAGTCAAGGAGACAGCCTAATCTTC
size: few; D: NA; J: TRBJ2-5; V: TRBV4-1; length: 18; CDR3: CASSQDLWVPLRQETQYF; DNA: TGCGCCAGCAGCCAAGATCTTTGGGTACCGCTGCGGCAAGAGACCCAGTACTTC
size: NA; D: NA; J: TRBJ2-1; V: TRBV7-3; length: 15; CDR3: CASSKGTVTYNEQFF; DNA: TGTGCCAGCAGCAAAGGGACGGTGACCTACAATGAGCAGTTCTTC
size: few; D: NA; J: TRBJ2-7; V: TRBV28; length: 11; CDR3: CASSLWAEQYF; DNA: TGTGCCAGCAGTTTATGGGCGGAGCAGTACTTC
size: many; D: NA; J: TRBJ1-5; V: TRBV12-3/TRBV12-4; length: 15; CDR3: CASSPMAGGNQPQHF; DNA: TGTGCCAGCAGTCCAATGGCGGGGGGCAATCAGCCCCAGCATTTT
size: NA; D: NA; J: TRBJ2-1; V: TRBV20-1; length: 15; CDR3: CSARPGSGSYNEQFF; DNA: TGCAGTGCTAGGCCCGGGAGCGGATCCTACAATGAGCAGTTCTTC
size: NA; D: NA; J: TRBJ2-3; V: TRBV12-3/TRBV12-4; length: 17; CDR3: CASSLAPGLESTDTQYF; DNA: TGTGCCAGCAGTTTAGCGCCGGGACTCGAGAGCACAGATACGCAGTATTTT
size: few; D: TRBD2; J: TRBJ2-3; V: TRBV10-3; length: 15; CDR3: CAITSAGRNTDTQYF; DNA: TGTGCCATCACTTCAGCGGGGCGGAACACAGATACGCAGTATTTT
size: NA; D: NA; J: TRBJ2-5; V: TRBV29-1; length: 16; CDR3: CSVNKYSRGDQETQYF; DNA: TGCAGCGTTAACAAGTATTCTAGGGGAGACCAAGAGACCCAGTACTTC
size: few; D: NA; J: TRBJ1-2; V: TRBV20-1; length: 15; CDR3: CSASLLRGARYGYTF; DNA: TGCAGTGCTAGTCTTCTTCGGGGGGCGCGGTATGGCTACACCTTC
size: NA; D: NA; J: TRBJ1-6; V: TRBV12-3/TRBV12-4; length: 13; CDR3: CASSVEGYSPLHF; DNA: TGTGCCAGCAGTGTTGAAGGTTACTCACCCCTCCACTTT
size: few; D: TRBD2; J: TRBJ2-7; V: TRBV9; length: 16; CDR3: CASSVGTAGGSYEQYF; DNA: TGTGCCAGCAGCGTTGGTACAGCGGGAGGCTCCTACGAGCAGTACTTC
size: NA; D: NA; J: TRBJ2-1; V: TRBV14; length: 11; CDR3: CASSHMNEQFF; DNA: TGTGCCAGCAGCCACATGAATGAGCAGTTCTTC
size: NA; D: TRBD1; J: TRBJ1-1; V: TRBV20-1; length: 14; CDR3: CSATQGARSTEAFF; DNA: TGCAGTGCCACACAGGGGGCTCGTAGCACTGAAGCTTTCTTT
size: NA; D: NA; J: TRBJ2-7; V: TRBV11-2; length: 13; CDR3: CASSLGPLREQYF; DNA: TGTGCCAGCAGCTTGGGGCCGCTTCGCGAGCAGTACTTC
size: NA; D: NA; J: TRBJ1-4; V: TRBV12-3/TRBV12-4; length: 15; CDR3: CASSPTGGSNEKLFF; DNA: TGTGCCAGCAGTCCGACAGGAGGGTCTAATGAAAAACTGTTTTTT
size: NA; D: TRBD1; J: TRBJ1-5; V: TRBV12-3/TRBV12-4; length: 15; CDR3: CASSPGGLSNQPQHF; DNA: TGTGCCAGCAGTCCAGGGGGTCTTTCCAATCAGCCCCAGCATTTT
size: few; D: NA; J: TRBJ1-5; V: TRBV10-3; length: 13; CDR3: CAISVDGNQPQHF; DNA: TGTGCCATCAGTGTGGACGGAAATCAGCCCCAGCATTTT
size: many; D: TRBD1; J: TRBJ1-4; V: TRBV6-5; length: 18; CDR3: CASSTTVGQGAVGEKLFF; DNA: TGTGCCAGCAGTACTACAGTGGGACAGGGGGCGGTAGGTGAAAAACTGTTTTTT
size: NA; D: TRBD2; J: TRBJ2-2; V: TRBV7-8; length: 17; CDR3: CASSSSAGGPNTGELFF; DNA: TGTGCCAGCAGCTCCTCTGCGGGAGGGCCGAACACCGGGGAGCTGTTTTTT
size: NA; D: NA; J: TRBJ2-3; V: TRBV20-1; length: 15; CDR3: CSARYGPGGADTQYF; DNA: TGCAGTGCCCGATATGGTCCTGGCGGAGCAGATACGCAGTATTTT
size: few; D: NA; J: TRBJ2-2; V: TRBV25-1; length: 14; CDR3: CASSGRAGPGELFF; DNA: TGTGCCAGCAGTGGAAGGGCCGGCCCCGGGGAGCTGTTTTTT